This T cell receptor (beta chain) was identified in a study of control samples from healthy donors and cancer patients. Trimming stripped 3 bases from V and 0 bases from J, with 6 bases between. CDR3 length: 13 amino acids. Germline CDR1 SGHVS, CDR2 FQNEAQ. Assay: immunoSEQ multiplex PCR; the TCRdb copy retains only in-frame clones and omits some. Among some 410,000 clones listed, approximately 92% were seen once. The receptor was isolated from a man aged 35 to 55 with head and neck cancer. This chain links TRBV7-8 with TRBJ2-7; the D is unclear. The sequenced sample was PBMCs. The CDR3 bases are TGTGCCAGCAGCTTGGATTCCTCCTACGAGCAGTACTTC. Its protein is CASSLDSSYEQYF.